This TCR beta chain was captured by sequencing in a study of CD8 T cells in ankylosing spondylitis. In its sample, this clonotype was seen many times. The authors made TCR beta libraries by quantitative 5'-RACE with molecular barcodes. TCRdb recomputed calls from the 5' RACE reads with MiXCR, one row per CDR3 protein. Of some 250,000 distinct CDR3 sequences listed, more than 20% are singletons. This CDR3 has 13 residues. Trimming took 4 bases from V and 2 from J, leaving 11 bases between them. CDR1 is SQVTM and CDR2 is ANQGSEA in the germline V gene. This TCR derives from a male donor with ankylosing spondylitis or in good health (not recorded which). Sequencing was done on a sample of blood, either unsorted or a sorted T cell fraction (not recorded which). The rearrangement links TRBV29-1 to TRBJ2-5, with D unresolved. The CDR3: CSVGPLKQETQYF. CDR3 DNA sequence: TGCAGCGTTGGCCCCCTAAAGCAAGAGACCCAGTACTTC.